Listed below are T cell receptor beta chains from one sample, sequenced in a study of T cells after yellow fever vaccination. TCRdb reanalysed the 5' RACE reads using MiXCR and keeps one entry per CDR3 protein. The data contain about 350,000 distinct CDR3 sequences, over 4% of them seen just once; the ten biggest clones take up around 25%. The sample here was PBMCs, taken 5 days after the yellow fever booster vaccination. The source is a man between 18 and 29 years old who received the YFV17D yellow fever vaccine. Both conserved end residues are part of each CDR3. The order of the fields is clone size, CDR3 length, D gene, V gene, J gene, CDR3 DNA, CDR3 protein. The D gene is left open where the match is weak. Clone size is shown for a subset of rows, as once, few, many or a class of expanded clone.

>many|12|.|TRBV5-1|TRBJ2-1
TGCGCCAGCAGCTTTAGGCGCAATGAGCAGTTCTTC
CASSFRRNEQFF
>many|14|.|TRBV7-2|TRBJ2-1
TGTGCCAGCAGGCGGGAATCCTCCTACAATGAGCAGTTCTTC
CASRRESSYNEQFF
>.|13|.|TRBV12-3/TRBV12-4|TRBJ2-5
TGTGCCAGCAGAAATCAGGGGTCAGAGACCCAGTACTTC
CASRNQGSETQYF
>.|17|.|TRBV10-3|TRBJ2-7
TGTGCCATCAGTGGTACGAGAGGATCGGCGGGAACCTACGAGCAGTACTTC
CAISGTRGSAGTYEQYF
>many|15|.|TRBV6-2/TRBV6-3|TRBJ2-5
TGTGCCAGCAGTTACTCTTCTACGGTGAGGGAGACCCAGTACTTC
CASSYSSTVRETQYF
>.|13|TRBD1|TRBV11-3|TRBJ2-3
TGTGCCAGCAGCTCTGACAGGGGTACTACGCAGTATTTT
CASSSDRGTTQYF
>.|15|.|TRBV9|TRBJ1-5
TGTGCCAGCAGCCCCTTGCCGCAGGCTGGTCAGCCCCAGCATTTT
CASSPLPQAGQPQHF
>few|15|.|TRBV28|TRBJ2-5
TGTGCCAGCAGGGCCCCCTCCGGGCTTCAAGAGACCCAGTACTTC
CASRAPSGLQETQYF
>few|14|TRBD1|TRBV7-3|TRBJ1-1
TGTGCCAGCAGCTCGACAGGGCCAGGCACTGAAGCTTTCTTT
CASSSTGPGTEAFF
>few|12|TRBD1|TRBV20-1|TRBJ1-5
TGCAGTGCTGGACAGGGAGACCAGCCCCAGCATTTT
CSAGQGDQPQHF
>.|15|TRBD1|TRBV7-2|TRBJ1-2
TGTGCCAGCAGCCCCGACAGGGGGCGAGTCTATGGCTACACCTTC
CASSPDRGRVYGYTF
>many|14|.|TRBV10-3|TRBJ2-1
TGTGCCATCACCTATAGTGATATCTACAATGAGCAGTTCTTC
CAITYSDIYNEQFF
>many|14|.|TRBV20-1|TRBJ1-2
TGCAGTGCTAGACCAGGGGAGTCGGCGTATGGCTACACCTTC
CSARPGESAYGYTF
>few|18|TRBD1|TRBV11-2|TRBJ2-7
TGTGCCAGCAGCCTTAGAGGGACAGGAAAGATTTGGGACTACGAGCAGTACTTC
CASSLRGTGKIWDYEQYF
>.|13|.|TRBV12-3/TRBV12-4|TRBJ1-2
TGTGCCAGCAGTACCGAGAGCTACTATGGCTACACCTTC
CASSTESYYGYTF
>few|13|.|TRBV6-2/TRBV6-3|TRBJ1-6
TGTGCCAGCAGTTACTCCACCGGGACACCCCTCCACTTT
CASSYSTGTPLHF
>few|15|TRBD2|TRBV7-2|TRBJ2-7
TGTGCCAGCAGCCTTAGCGGGGGCCCCTCCTACGAGCAGTACTTC
CASSLSGGPSYEQYF
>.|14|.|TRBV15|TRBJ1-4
TGTGCCACCAGCGAGGTTCCAACTAATGAAAAACTGTTTTTT
CATSEVPTNEKLFF
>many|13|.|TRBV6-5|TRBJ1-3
TGTGCCAGCAGTTACTCCAGGGGAAACACCATATATTTT
CASSYSRGNTIYF
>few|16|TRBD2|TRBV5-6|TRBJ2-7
TGTGCCAGCAGCTTGGCCACTGAGTTTGCGGGAGTCGAGCAGTACTTC
CASSLATEFAGVEQYF
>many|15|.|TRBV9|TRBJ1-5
TGTGCCAGCAGCGCGGACCTGGGGGGCGGTCAGCCCCAGCATTTT
CASSADLGGGQPQHF
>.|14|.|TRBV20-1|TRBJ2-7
TGCAGTGCTATGATCCCGGGCAGTGCTTCCGAGCAGTACTTC
CSAMIPGSASEQYF
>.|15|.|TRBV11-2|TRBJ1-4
TGTGCCAGCAGCTTAGCTGGCAGGGAAGTAGAAAAACTGTTTTTT
CASSLAGREVEKLFF
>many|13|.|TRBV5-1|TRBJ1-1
TGCGCCAGCAGCTCTGGGGGTTCCACTGAAGCTTTCTTT
CASSSGGSTEAFF
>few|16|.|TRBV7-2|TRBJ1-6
TGTGCCAGCAGCTTGGGTGGGAACAGGATCAATTCACCCCTCCACTTT
CASSLGGNRINSPLHF
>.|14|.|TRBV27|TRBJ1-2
TGTGCCAGCAGTTCACTTCAGGGCTACTATGGCTACACCTTC
CASSSLQGYYGYTF
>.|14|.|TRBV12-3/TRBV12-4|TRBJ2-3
TGTGCCAGCAGTTTAAGCGTAGCGGCAGATACGCAGTATTTT
CASSLSVAADTQYF
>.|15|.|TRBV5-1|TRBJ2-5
TGCGCCAGCAGCTTATTCGGCGGAGACCAAGAGACCCAGTACTTC
CASSLFGGDQETQYF